The next 22 T cell receptor beta chains were all read from a single sample in a study of control samples from healthy donors and cancer patients. This table comes from immunoSEQ multiplex PCR, and its TCRdb copy is limited to in-frame clones, with some not included. The table includes fewer than 200,000 clones, around 94% detected once. The sequenced sample consisted of blood. The receptors were sampled from a man aged 25 to 40 in good health.

This clone has a handful of counts. This chain joins TRBV11-2 and TRBJ1-5; TRBD1 is a possible D gene (5 bases). This CDR3 comprises 13 residues. Per the germline V gene, CDR1 is SGHAT and CDR2 is FQNNGV. Trimming took off 5 bases at V and 5 bases at J, with 10 bases between the two ends. In nucleotides, the CDR3 is TGTGCCAGCAGCATAGGGGTAGATCAGCCCCAGCATTTT. Protein: CASSIGVDQPQHF.

The chain combines TRBV19 with TRBJ2-7; 7 nucleotides match TRBD2. This CDR3 has 13 amino acids. The germline CDR1 and CDR2 sequences are LNHDA and SQIVND (reference sequence). The V segment lost 3 bases and the J segment 3 bases; nucleotides outside the gene matches: 2. The CDR3 reads CASSMRGSYEQYF. In nucleotides, the CDR3 is TGTGCCAGTAGTATGCGCGGGAGCTACGAGCAGTACTTC.

The chain couples TRBV4-1 to TRBJ2-2; D may be TRBD1 (5 bases). CDR3 length: 17 residues. The germline V and J ends were trimmed by 0 bases and 6 bases, with 17 bases remaining between them. From germline, CDR1 is MGHRA and CDR2 YSYEKL. The DNA for the CDR3 is TGCGCCAGCAGCCAAGAAGGGGCCAGTACTTTAGCCGGGGAGCTGTTTTTT. It yields the protein CASSQEGASTLAGELFF.

The chain joins TRBV6-2 or TRBV6-3 to TRBJ2-5; 10 bases fit TRBD2. The junction had 16 bases not matched to a gene; V was cut back by 5 bases and J by 4 bases. The CDR3 is 18 amino acids. Germline values: CDR1 MNHEY, CDR2 SVGEGT. For the CDR3, the DNA is TGTGCCAGCAGTAGCGGGGGCCTAGCGGGGGCGAGGGGAGAGACCCAGTACTTC. This gives the protein CASSSGGLAGARGETQYF.

The chain has TRBV7-2 and TRBJ2-3; a possible D gene is TRBD1 (6 bases). Germline V CDR1 and CDR2: SGHTA, FQGNSA. Trimming removed 1 base at V and 4 bases at J, with 12 bases between. CDR3 length: 15 amino acids. CDR3 sequence reads: CASSLVGGGADTQYF. The CDR3 DNA sequence: TGTGCCAGCAGCTTAGTTGGTGGGGGCGCAGATACGCAGTATTTT.

The chain couples TRBV6-5 to TRBJ2-1; 15 nucleotides line up with TRBD2. The V and J ends lost 6 bases and 8 bases, in that order; junction bases with no gene match: 5. The germline gives CDR1 MNHEY, CDR2 SVGAGI. The CDR3 extends over 15 amino acids. Here the CDR3 reads CASRGTSGRNHEQFF. DNA of the CDR3: TGTGCCAGCAGAGGGACTAGCGGGAGGAACCATGAGCAGTTCTTC.

The V and J genes are TRBV5-1 and TRBJ2-1; the match to TRBD1 covers 7 bases. Germline CDR1 reads SGHRS; CDR2 reads YFSETQ. This CDR3 region has 14 residues. V shed 6 bases and J 2 bases; nucleotides not matched to a gene: 5. The CDR3 is CASMQQGAYNEQFF. DNA for the CDR3: TGCGCCAGCATGCAGCAGGGGGCCTACAATGAGCAGTTCTTC. Filled out from reference TRBV5-1 and TRBJ2-1, the complete variable domain reads KAGVTQTPRYLIKTRGQQVTLSCSPISGHRSVSWYQQTPGQGLQFLFEYFSETQRNKGNFPGRFSGRQFSNSRSEMNVSTLELGDSALYLCASMQQGAYNEQFFGPGTRLTVL.

Only a few counts were recorded for this clone. The V gene is TRBV4-3, the J gene TRBJ1-5; 7 positions agree with TRBD1. This CDR3 contains 17 residues. The junction had 15 bases not matched to a gene; V was cut back by 1 base and J by 9 bases. Germline assignment: CDR1 LGHNA and CDR2 YSLEER. The CDR3 reads CASSQVLVRQGMGPQHF. The CDR3 DNA is TGCGCCAGCAGCCAAGTTCTGGTGAGACAGGGAATGGGGCCCCAGCATTTT.

The chain uses TRBV28 and TRBJ1-2; 12 nucleotides line up with TRBD1. Germline CDR1 is MDHEN and CDR2 is SYDVKM. J gave up 8 bases and V 6 bases, and 10 bases lay outside the gene matches. This CDR3 comprises 15 residues. CDR3 in amino acids: CASRRPGQGAGGYTF. DNA of the CDR3: TGTGCCAGCAGACGACCGGGACAGGGGGCGGGAGGCTACACCTTC.

This chain links TRBV5-4 with TRBJ2-1; possible D gene TRBD2, 6 bases. In germline, CDR1 is SGHNT, CDR2 YYREEE (reference sequence). Trimming left V 3 bases short and J 4 bases short, with 17 bases between. The CDR3 totals 16 residues. The CDR3 protein is CASSSAPAGQYNEQFF. The CDR3 DNA reads as TGTGCCAGCAGCTCGGCCCCAGCGGGCCAATACAATGAGCAGTTCTTC. The complete variable domain, with remaining parts taken from reference TRBV5-4 and TRBJ2-1, reads ETGVTQSPTHLIKTRGQQVTLRCSSQSGHNTVSWYQQALGQGPQFIFQYYREEENGRGNFPPRFSGLQFPNYSSELNVNALELDDSALYLCASSSAPAGQYNEQFFGPGTRLTVL.

The rearrangement uses TRBV12-5 and TRBJ1-6; a possible D gene is TRBD1 (6 bases). The CDR3 is 13 residues long. V was clipped by 4 bases and J by 10 bases, with 11 bases between them. Germline CDR1 is LGHNT and CDR2 is FRNRAP. The CDR3: CASGSDSRSPLHF. DNA of the CDR3: TGTGCTAGTGGTTCGGACAGCAGGTCACCCCTCCACTTT.

The CDR3 reads CATGDPGSQPQHF. CDR3 coding DNA: TGTGCCACAGGAGATCCAGGATCTCAGCCCCAGCATTTT. The chain uses TRBV10-3 and TRBJ1-5; no reliable D call. The CDR3 is 13 residues long. CDR1 and CDR2 (germline): ENHRY, SYGVKD. V was clipped by 10 bases and J by 6 bases, with 16 bases between them.

The chain carries TRBV6-6 and TRBJ2-7, with a tentative D call TRBD1 (6 bases). Trimming cost V 4 bases and J 4 bases, with 11 bases left between them. Germline V gives CDR1 MNHNY, CDR2 SVGAGI (reference sequence). This CDR3 has 13 residues. The CDR3 loop reads CASSLQGGYEQYF. CDR3 in DNA: TGTGCCAGCAGTTTACAGGGTGGGTACGAGCAGTACTTC.

The chain couples TRBV6-5 to TRBJ1-1; 7 bases match TRBD1. The CDR3 consists of 15 residues. Losses at the gene ends were 2 bases for V and 2 bases for J; bases not matched to a gene: 5. Germline loops: CDR1 MNHEY, CDR2 SVGAGI. The CDR3 coding sequence is TGTGCCAGCAGTTACCCAGGGGGGGGCAACACTGAAGCTTTCTTT. Its translation is CASSYPGGGNTEAFF.

The chain carries TRBV30 and TRBJ1-5; possibly TRBD1 for D (6 bases). V was clipped by 1 base and J by 5 bases, with 12 bases between them. This CDR3 has 14 amino acids. Germline V lookup: CDR1 GTSNPN, CDR2 SVGIG (reference sequence). The chain's CDR3 is CAWSGAGVDQPQHF. The DNA for the CDR3 is TGTGCCTGGAGTGGGGCAGGGGTGGATCAGCCCCAGCATTTT. Drawing the rest from reference TRBV30 and TRBJ1-5, the complete variable domain is SQTIHQWPATLVQPVGSPLSLECTVEGTSNPNLYWYRQAAGRGLQLLFYSVGIGQISSEVPQNLSASRPQDRQFILSSKKLLLSDSGFYLCAWSGAGVDQPQHFGDGTRLSIL.

This clone is a singleton in its sample. This sequence joins TRBV5-1 and TRBJ2-1; 10 bases map to TRBD2. Germline V lookup: CDR1 SGHRS, CDR2 YFSETQ. The V segment lost 2 bases and the J segment 5 bases; nucleotides outside the gene matches: 4. The CDR3 length is 15 residues. Here the CDR3 reads CASSFSLAGHNEQFF. In DNA, the CDR3 is TGCGCCAGCAGCTTCTCACTAGCGGGGCACAATGAGCAGTTCTTC.

CDR3 protein: CASSFDYMGTQYF. Written as DNA, the CDR3 is TGTGCCAGCAGCTTCGACTACATGGGGACCCAGTACTTC. The chain joins TRBV7-7 to TRBJ2-5, with a possible D match to TRBD2 (5 bases). The CDR3 is 13 amino acids. V lost 3 bases and J lost 7, with 12 bases in between. The germline CDR1 and CDR2 sequences are SSHAT and FNYEAQ (reference sequence).

In DNA form, the CDR3 reads TGTGCCAGTAGTATGGGGCAGGGAGCTCAGCCCCAGCATTTT. Amino acids: CASSMGQGAQPQHF. The chain joins TRBV19 to TRBJ1-5, with D possibly matching TRBD1 (5 bases). The V gene lost 3 bases and the J gene lost 6 bases, with 12 bases spanning the gap. The CDR3 spans 14 residues. Germline V lookup: CDR1 LNHDA, CDR2 SQIVND (reference sequence).

This clone was observed once. The chain joins TRBV2 to TRBJ2-7, with 7 nucleotides matching TRBD2. Trimming at V came to 11 bases and at J to 0 bases, leaving 10 bases not matched to a gene. CDR1 is SNHLY, CDR2 FYNNEI, per germline. CDR3 length: 14 amino acids. The CDR3 spells CAGQTSISSYEQYF. CDR3 sequence (DNA): TGTGCCGGCCAGACTAGCATTAGCTCCTACGAGCAGTACTTC.

The J gene is TRBJ2-5, the V gene TRBV13, with TRBD1 matching over 7 bases. This CDR3 is built from 15 residues. Germline CDR1 is PRHDT and CDR2 is FYEKMQ (reference sequence). The J segment lost 4 bases and the V segment lost 5 bases, leaving 10 bases of the junction unmatched. The CDR3 spells CASSTRQGERETQYF. The CDR3 coding sequence is TGTGCCAGCAGCACCAGACAGGGTGAGAGAGAGACCCAGTACTTC.

The chain combines TRBV5-1 with TRBJ1-5, with 7 nucleotides matching TRBD1. With 0 bases clipped from V and 3 bases from J, the junction kept 6 bases outside the gene matches. The CDR3 has 16 residues. From germline, CDR1 is SGHRS and CDR2 YFSETQ. In DNA form, the CDR3 reads TGCGCCAGCAGCTTGGGGGCAGGGGGGAACAATCAGCCCCAGCATTTT. Residues: CASSLGAGGNNQPQHF.

The rearrangement uses TRBV27 and TRBJ1-2, with TRBD1 matching over 9 bases. Trimming took 4 bases from V and 4 from J; bases not matched to a gene: 7. The CDR3 loop spans 15 amino acids. Germline loops: CDR1 MNHEY, CDR2 SMNVEV (reference sequence). The CDR3 loop reads CASSSVDRGAYGYTF. Here the CDR3 DNA reads TGTGCCAGCAGTTCGGTGGACAGGGGCGCCTATGGCTACACCTTC.